This note documents a single T cell receptor (beta chain) sequence. The sample belongs to a study of blood T cell repertoires in COVID-19. The trim removed 0 bases at V and 2 bases at J, leaving 1 base unmatched. The germline V gene encodes CDR1 LNHDA and CDR2 SQIVND (reference sequence). The CDR3 has 15 residues. TCRdb keeps only in-frame clones here, not all; method: immunoSEQ multiplex PCR. Counted here are around 260,000 clones, over 70% occurring once; the ten biggest clones make up about a tenth. V gene TRBV19 combines with J gene TRBJ2-3; TRBD2 matches 8 bases. Sample: peripheral blood. The origin of this receptor is a woman aged 70-85 years with COVID-19, enrolled during active disease. The CDR3 DNA reads TGTGCCAGTAGTATAGAGACTAGCGCCACAGATACGCAGTATTTT. It yields the protein CASSIETSATDTQYF.